The 2 T cell receptor beta chains given below trace back to one sample, sequenced in a study of vaccination and CD4 T cells after COVID-19. Oncomine TCR Beta short-read sequencing was applied to DNA from cultured CD4+ T cells. Genomic DNA extraction was carried out from cultured CD4+ T cells. TCRdb re-called the PCR reads through MiXCR, storing one row per CDR3 protein. The sample consists of about 10,000 distinct CDR3 sequences, approximately 30% of them appearing once. This sample's treatment: approximately nine-day PBMC culture with coronavirus spike peptide pools or control peptides (ViraFEST assay). The unexposed donor's CD4+ T cells were collected before the COVID-19 pandemic (2011-2018). Antigens of these TCRs are unknown. Sequences were obtained from CD4+ T cells from blood, cultured in vitro. The receptors stem from a human donor in good health.

The chain recombines TRBV9 with TRBJ1-1, with D tentatively TRBD1 (5 bases). CDR3 length: 16 amino acids. Per germline, CDR1 SGDLS and CDR2 YYNGEE. The ends were cut back, 0 bases at V and 2 bases at J, with 14 bases in the middle. The CDR3 DNA follows: TGTGCCAGCAGCGTAGCTACGCAGGGCCCCAACACTGAAGCTTTCTTT. Translation gives CASSVATQGPNTEAFF.

This clonotype was found a few times. The rearrangement uses TRBV7-8 and TRBJ1-3, with D hard to call. Between the trimmed V and J ends, which lost 5 bases and 0 bases, there was a span of 11 bases. CDR1 is SGHVS and CDR2 is FQNEAQ in the germline V gene. CDR3 length: 15 residues. DNA of the CDR3: TGTGCCAGCAGCCTAAGATTAAGCTCTGGAAACACCATATATTTT. Residues: CASSLRLSSGNTIYF.